Shown below are 2 T cell receptor beta chains from a single sample sequenced in a study of T cells in Graves' hyperthyroidism and ophthalmopathy. Amplification yielded TCR beta CDR3 regions, with RNA transcripts as the source. Carried out on the TCR CDR3, a first-round RT-PCR used the HTBI primer set. TCRdb reprocessed the multiplex PCR reads via MiXCR and lists one record per CDR3 protein. The data hold approximately 370,000 distinct CDR3 sequences, with under 15% observed a single time. Source material: blood. Receptors originate from a woman between 25 and 40 years old with Graves' hyperthyroidism.

This clonotype was seen only a few times. The V gene is TRBV11-3, the J gene TRBJ2-5; the match to TRBD2 covers 8 bases. Per germline, CDR1 SGHNT and CDR2 YENEEA. After removal of 1 base from V and 5 bases from J, the junction contained 6 bases not matched to a gene. CDR3 length equals 15 residues. The CDR3 DNA reads TGTGCCAGCAGCTTAGGAATCGGGAGGGCGGAGACCCAGTACTTC. Its translation is CASSLGIGRAETQYF.

This clonotype showed up many times. The chain links TRBV20-1 to TRBJ2-1; D gene ambiguous. The V and J ends lost 5 bases and 13 bases respectively, with 15 bases between them. The length of the CDR3 is 11 residues. Germline CDR1 is DFQATT and CDR2 is SNEGSKA (reference sequence). The CDR3 coding sequence is TGCAGTGCTCCATTCTCTTTGTCCCAGTTCTTC. It is translated as CSAPFSLSQFF.